Presented here are 20 T cell receptor beta chains from one specimen sequenced in a study of T cell clonotyping in hematopoietic cell transplantation. Only in-frame clones appear in the TCRdb table, and some are missing; sequencing was by immunoSEQ multiplex PCR. This sample has approximately 50,000 clones; 85% to 90% occur once, and the top ten carry less than 6.5%. Time point specified: recipient sample about 28 days before transplant, after cytoreduction. This specimen was peripheral blood mononuclear cells, taken before stem cell transplant. These receptors all stem from a man aged 55 to 70 with biphenotypic leukemia. Some clones in this sample may be carry-over from other donors' samples.

This clone was seen a single time. The chain joins TRBV6-5 to TRBJ1-1; a possible D gene is TRBD1 (5 bases). Germline lookup yields CDR1 MNHEY and CDR2 SVGAGI. The CDR3 length is 11 residues. With 6 bases removed from V and 5 bases from J, the gap between germline ends came to 7 bases. The CDR3 nucleotides are TGTGCCAGCAGGAGGGGAACTGAAGCTTTCTTT. Protein product: CASRRGTEAFF.

Written as DNA, the CDR3 is TGTGCCAGCAGTGAAAGACCTAACACCGGGGAGCTGTTTTTT. It codes for CASSERPNTGELFF. The rearrangement links TRBV6-1 to TRBJ2-2; unclear D gene. Trimming took off 2 bases at V and 2 bases at J, with 6 bases between the two ends. The length of the CDR3 is 14 residues. Germline V lookup: CDR1 MNHNS, CDR2 SASEGT.

V gene TRBV6-6 combines with J gene TRBJ2-7, with D tentatively TRBD1 or TRBD2 (5 bases each). CDR1 is MNHNY, CDR2 SVGAGI, per germline (reference sequence). V shed 4 bases and J shed 1 base, with 14 bases lying between them. This CDR3 is 15 amino acids long. CDR3 nucleotide sequence: TGTGCCAGCAGTTGGATCCGGGACGCGTCCTACGAGCAGTACTTC. Protein: CASSWIRDASYEQYF.

The chain couples TRBV25-1 to TRBJ1-4, with D possibly matching TRBD1 (5 bases). The germline gives CDR1 MGHDK, CDR2 SYGVNS. CDR3 length equals 15 residues. V was pared by 3 bases and J by 4 bases, with 12 bases between. CDR3 sequence (DNA): TGTGCCAGCAGTGACTCGGGGGAGGTTAATGAAAAACTGTTTTTT. As protein: CASSDSGEVNEKLFF.

V usage is TRBV5-4 and J usage is TRBJ2-1, with no clear D. Trimming shortened V by 4 bases and J by 3 bases, and 17 bases separated the two germline ends. Germline CDR1 is SGHNT and CDR2 is YYREEE (reference sequence). CDR3 length: 16 amino acids. The CDR3 bases are TGTGCCAGCAGCCCTGCACCGGGTACCCTCTACAATGAGCAGTTCTTC. Translation: CASSPAPGTLYNEQFF.

The V gene is TRBV6-1, the J gene TRBJ1-5; no clear D gene. This CDR3 is 14 amino acids long. Germline V gives CDR1 MNHNS, CDR2 SASEGT. The germline V and J ends were trimmed by 1 base and 9 bases, with 13 bases remaining between them. The CDR3: CASSEGLSGPPQHF. The CDR3 DNA sequence: TGTGCCAGCAGTGAAGGTTTGTCCGGGCCGCCCCAGCATTTT.

This clone was observed a single time. The chain couples TRBV6-1 to TRBJ1-4; TRBD1 might be the D (6 bases). Looked up from germline, CDR1 is MNHNS and CDR2 is SASEGT. The CDR3 has 14 amino acids. The V end was cut by 7 bases, the J end by 8 bases, with 17 bases between. The CDR3 DNA is TGTGCCAGCACCCAGGGGAGTCGGAGAGAAAAACTGTTTTTT. It yields the protein CASTQGSRREKLFF.

The chain uses TRBV9 and TRBJ1-1, with D maybe TRBD1 (5 bases). The CDR3 contains 13 residues. V gave up 0 bases and J gave up 7 bases, with 10 bases separating them. CDR1 is SGDLS, CDR2 YYNGEE, per germline. CDR3 in amino acids: CASSVGEGLEAFF. The CDR3 region has the DNA TGTGCCAGCAGCGTAGGAGAGGGACTTGAAGCTTTCTTT.

V usage is TRBV7-3 and J usage is TRBJ2-5; D gene ambiguous. Germline CDR1 is SGHTA and CDR2 is FQGTGA. Trimming took 4 bases from V and 5 from J, leaving 11 bases between them. There are 13 residues in the CDR3. CDR3 DNA: TGTGCCAGCAGCTCAAATTTCTTGGAGACCCAGTACTTC. Translation: CASSSNFLETQYF. The full variable domain, rest sourced from reference TRBV7-3 and TRBJ2-5, is GAGVSQTPSNKVTEKGKYVELRCDPISGHTALYWYRQSLGQGPEFLIYFQGTGAADDSGLPNDRFFAVRPEGSVSTLKIQRTERGDSAVYLCASSSNFLETQYFGPGTRLLVL.

This sequence joins TRBV4-1 and TRBJ2-3; 11 bases are shared with TRBD1. Germline V gene sequence: CDR1 MGHRA, CDR2 YSYEKL. This CDR3 has 15 residues. V shed 4 bases and J 5 bases; nucleotides not matched to a gene: 5. For the CDR3, the DNA is TGCGCCAGCAGCCCGGACAGGGGGCATGGAGATACGCAGTATTTT. It is translated as CASSPDRGHGDTQYF.

The CDR3, as DNA: TGTGCCTGGAGTGTACTGGCCCTGAACACCGGGGAGCTGTTTTTT. Protein sequence: CAWSVLALNTGELFF. V is TRBV30 and J is TRBJ2-2; no reliable D call. This CDR3 has 15 residues. In germline, CDR1 is GTSNPN, CDR2 SVGIG (reference sequence). V was trimmed by 0 bases and J by 1 base, leaving 9 bases between them.

The J gene is TRBJ2-2, the V gene TRBV5-4, with D hard to call. Germline values: CDR1 SGHNT, CDR2 YYREEE (reference sequence). V lost 4 bases and J lost 9, with 13 bases in between. This CDR3 contains 13 residues. The CDR3 region has the DNA TGTGCCAGCAGCAAATGGTTAAGCCGGGAGCTGTTTTTT. Its translation: CASSKWLSRELFF.

This rearrangement joins TRBV27 to TRBJ1-5; 7 bases match TRBD1. In germline, CDR1 is MNHEY, CDR2 SMNVEV (reference sequence). The CDR3 loop spans 17 amino acids. V gave up 8 bases and J gave up 4 bases; unmatched junction bases: 17. CDR3 sequence reads: CASGGTAPNRGNQPQHF. DNA of the CDR3: TGTGCCAGCGGTGGGACGGCCCCGAACAGGGGTAATCAGCCCCAGCATTTT.

This clone has a handful of counts. This chain connects TRBV15 to TRBJ2-7, with no clear D. Trimming cost V 0 bases and J 6 bases, with 9 bases left between them. Germline V lookup: CDR1 LNHNV, CDR2 YYDKDF (reference sequence). The CDR3 consists of 13 residues. The CDR3 spells CATSRDGLSEQYF. The CDR3 DNA follows: TGTGCCACCAGCAGAGACGGGCTCAGCGAGCAGTACTTC.

The rearrangement joins TRBV27 to TRBJ1-1, with D unclear. The germline V gene has CDR1 MNHEY and CDR2 SMNVEV (reference sequence). The CDR3 has 15 residues. Trimming stripped 1 base from V and 2 bases from J, with 11 bases between. CDR3 amino acids: CASSLLSTANTEAFF. As DNA, the CDR3 is TGTGCCAGCAGTTTATTAAGTACGGCCAACACTGAAGCTTTCTTT.

The V and J genes are TRBV14 and TRBJ1-2; unclear D gene. Germline V gene lookup returns CDR1 SGHDN and CDR2 FVKESK. V was clipped by 0 bases and J by 8 bases, with 10 bases between them. The CDR3 extends over 13 amino acids. CDR3: CASSQEPSGGYTF. The CDR3, as DNA: TGTGCCAGCAGCCAAGAGCCCAGTGGGGGCTACACCTTC.

The chain couples TRBV18 to TRBJ2-7; 10 bases line up with TRBD2. V lost 3 bases and J lost 2; bases outside the gene matches: 13. The length of the CDR3 is 18 residues. The germline CDR1 and CDR2 sequences are KGHSH and LQKENI. The CDR3 DNA follows: TGTGCCAGCTCACCGACTGGTCTAGCGGGAGTAGGGGCCTACGAGCAGTACTTC. Translated, it gives CASSPTGLAGVGAYEQYF.

V gene TRBV27 combines with J gene TRBJ2-3, with TRBD1 matching over 11 bases. The CDR3 totals 17 residues. The germline V gene encodes CDR1 MNHEY and CDR2 SMNVEV (reference sequence). V gave up 2 bases and J gave up 4 bases; unmatched junction bases: 8. CDR3 nucleotide sequence: TGTGCCAGCAGTTTACTCAGGACAGGGGGCTCAGCAGATACGCAGTATTTT. Amino acid sequence: CASSLLRTGGSADTQYF.

The chain is built from TRBV7-3 and TRBJ1-2; TRBD1 is a possible D gene (6 bases). This CDR3 contains 12 residues. V lost 4 bases and J 9 bases, leaving 12 bases between the germline ends. Germline CDR1 reads SGHTA; CDR2 reads FQGTGA. CDR3 sequence reads: CASSSQRGSYTF. DNA of the CDR3: TGTGCCAGCAGCTCCCAGAGGGGGAGCTACACCTTC.

CDR3 sequence: CASSLRGEETQYF. CDR3 bases: TGTGCCAGCAGCTTACGCGGAGAAGAGACCCAGTACTTC. The V and J genes are TRBV11-3 and TRBJ2-5; D not certain. This CDR3 is built from 13 residues. Looked up from germline, CDR1 is SGHNT and CDR2 is YENEEA. Trimming left V 2 bases short and J 3 bases short, with 7 bases between. The full variable domain, rest sourced from reference TRBV11-3 and TRBJ2-5, is EAGVVQSPRYKIIEKKQPVAFWCNPISGHNTLYWYLQNLGQGPELLIRYENEEAVDDSQLPKDRFSAERLKGVDSTLKIQPAELGDSAVYLCASSLRGEETQYFGPGTRLLVL.